This T cell receptor (beta chain) originates from a study of shared clonotypes between healthy human individuals. Study-level points and caveats: Some naive CD4 clonotypes, roughly 5%, turned up in common across a handful of donors.

Assay: immunoSEQ multiplex PCR; the TCRdb copy retains only in-frame clones and omits some. The sample lists some 2.4 million clones, approximately 94% occurring once. This clone has a handful of counts. The antigen remains undetermined. Germline V CDR1 and CDR2: GTSNPN, SVGIG (reference sequence). V lost 4 bases, J lost 10 bases, and 25 bases lay in between. CDR3 length: 15 amino acids. The receptor comes from a man aged 18-30 years in good health. Some clones in this sample may be carry-over from other donors' samples. The chain couples TRBV30 to TRBJ1-1, with D possibly being TRBD1 (5 bases). The specimen sequenced was naive CD4+ T cells from PBMCs. The sample's subset: CD45RA+ positively selected. The CDR3 nucleotides are TGTGCCTGGACCTTTGGCATGGGAGTCTTGCAGGGAGCTTTCTTT. Amino acids: CAWTFGMGVLQGAFF. Looking up the rest from reference TRBV30 and TRBJ1-1 gives the full variable domain: SQTIHQWPATLVQPVGSPLSLECTVEGTSNPNLYWYRQAAGRGLQLLFYSVGIGQISSEVPQNLSASRPQDRQFILSSKKLLLSDSGFYLCAWTFGMGVLQGAFFGQGTRLTVV.